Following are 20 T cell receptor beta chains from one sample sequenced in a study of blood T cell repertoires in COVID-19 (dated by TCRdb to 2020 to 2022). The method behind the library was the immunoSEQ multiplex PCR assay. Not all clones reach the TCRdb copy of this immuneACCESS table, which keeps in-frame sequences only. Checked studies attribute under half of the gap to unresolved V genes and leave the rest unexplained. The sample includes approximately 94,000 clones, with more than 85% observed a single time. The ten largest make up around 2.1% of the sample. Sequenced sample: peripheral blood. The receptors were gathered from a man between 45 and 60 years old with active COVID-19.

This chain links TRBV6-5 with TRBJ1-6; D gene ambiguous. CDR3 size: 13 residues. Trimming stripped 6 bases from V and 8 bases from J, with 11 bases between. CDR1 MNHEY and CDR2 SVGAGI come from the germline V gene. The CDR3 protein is CASSLVPDSPLHF. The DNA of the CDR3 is TGTGCCAGCAGCCTCGTGCCAGATTCACCCCTCCACTTT.

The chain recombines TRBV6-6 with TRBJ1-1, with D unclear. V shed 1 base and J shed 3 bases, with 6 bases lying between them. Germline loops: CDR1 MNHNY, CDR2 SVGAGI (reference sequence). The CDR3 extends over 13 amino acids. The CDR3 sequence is CASSYWSDTEAFF. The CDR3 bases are TGTGCCAGCAGTTACTGGAGCGACACTGAAGCTTTCTTT.

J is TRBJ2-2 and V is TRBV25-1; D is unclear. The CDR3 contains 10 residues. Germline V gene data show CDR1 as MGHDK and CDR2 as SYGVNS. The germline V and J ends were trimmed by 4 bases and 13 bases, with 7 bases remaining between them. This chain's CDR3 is CASSGLWLFF. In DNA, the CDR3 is TGTGCCAGCAGTGGTCTGTGGCTGTTTTTT.

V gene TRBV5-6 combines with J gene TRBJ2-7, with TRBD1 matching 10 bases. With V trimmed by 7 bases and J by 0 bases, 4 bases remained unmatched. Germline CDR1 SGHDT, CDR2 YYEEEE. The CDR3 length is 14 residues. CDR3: CASEGQGSSYEQYF. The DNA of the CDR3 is TGTGCCAGCGAGGGACAGGGGAGCTCCTACGAGCAGTACTTC.

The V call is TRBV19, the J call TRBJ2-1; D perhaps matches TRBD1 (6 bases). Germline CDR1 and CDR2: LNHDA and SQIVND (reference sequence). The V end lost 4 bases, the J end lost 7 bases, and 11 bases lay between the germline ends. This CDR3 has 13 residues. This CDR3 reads CASSTTGKNEQFF. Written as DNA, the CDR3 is TGTGCCAGTAGTACCACAGGGAAAAATGAGCAGTTCTTC.

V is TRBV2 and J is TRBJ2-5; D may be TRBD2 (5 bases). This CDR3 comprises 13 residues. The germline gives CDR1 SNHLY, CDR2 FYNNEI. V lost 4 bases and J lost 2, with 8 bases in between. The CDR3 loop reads CASSVTRQETQYF. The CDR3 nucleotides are TGTGCCAGCAGTGTCACTAGGCAAGAGACCCAGTACTTC.

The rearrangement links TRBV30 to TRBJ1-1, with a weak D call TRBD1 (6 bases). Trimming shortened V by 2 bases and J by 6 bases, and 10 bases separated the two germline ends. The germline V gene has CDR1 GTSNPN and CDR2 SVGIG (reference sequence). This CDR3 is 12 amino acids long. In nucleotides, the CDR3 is TGTGCCTGGAGTCCGAGACAGGCTGAAGCTTTCTTT. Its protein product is CAWSPRQAEAFF. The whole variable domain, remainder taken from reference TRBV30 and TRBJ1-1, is SQTIHQWPATLVQPVGSPLSLECTVEGTSNPNLYWYRQAAGRGLQLLFYSVGIGQISSEVPQNLSASRPQDRQFILSSKKLLLSDSGFYLCAWSPRQAEAFFGQGTRLTVV.

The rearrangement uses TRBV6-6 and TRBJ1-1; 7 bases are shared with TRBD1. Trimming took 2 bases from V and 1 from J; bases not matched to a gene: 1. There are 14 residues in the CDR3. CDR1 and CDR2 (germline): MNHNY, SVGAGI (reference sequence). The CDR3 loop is CASSYDRANTEAFF. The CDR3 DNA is TGTGCCAGCAGTTACGACAGGGCGAACACTGAAGCTTTCTTT.

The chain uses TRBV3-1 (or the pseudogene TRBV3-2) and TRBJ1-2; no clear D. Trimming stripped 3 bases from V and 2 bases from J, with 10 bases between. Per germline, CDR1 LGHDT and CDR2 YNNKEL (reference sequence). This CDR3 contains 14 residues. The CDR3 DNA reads TGTGCCAGCAGCCACGAGACAAACAACTATGGCTACACCTTC. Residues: CASSHETNNYGYTF.

The CDR3 spells CSAKGVDGYTF. The CDR3 nucleotides are TGCAGTGCTAAGGGGGTTGATGGCTACACCTTC. This sequence joins TRBV20-1 and TRBJ1-2, with TRBD1 as a possible D gene (6 bases). The V end lost 4 bases, the J end lost 6 bases, and 9 bases lay between the germline ends. Germline V gene sequence: CDR1 DFQATT, CDR2 SNEGSKA (reference sequence). This CDR3 has 11 residues.

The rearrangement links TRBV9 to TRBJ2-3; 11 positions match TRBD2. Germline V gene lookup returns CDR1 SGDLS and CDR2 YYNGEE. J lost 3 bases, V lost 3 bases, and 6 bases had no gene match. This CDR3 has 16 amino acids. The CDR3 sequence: CASSATSGSGTDTQYF. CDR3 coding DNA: TGTGCCAGCAGCGCCACTAGCGGGAGTGGGACAGATACGCAGTATTTT.

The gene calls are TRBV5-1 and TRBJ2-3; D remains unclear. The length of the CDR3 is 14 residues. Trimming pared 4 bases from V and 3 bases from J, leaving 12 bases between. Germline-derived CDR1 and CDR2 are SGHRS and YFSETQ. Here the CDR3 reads CASSPDKTTDTQYF. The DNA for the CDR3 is TGCGCCAGCAGCCCTGACAAGACGACAGATACGCAGTATTTT.

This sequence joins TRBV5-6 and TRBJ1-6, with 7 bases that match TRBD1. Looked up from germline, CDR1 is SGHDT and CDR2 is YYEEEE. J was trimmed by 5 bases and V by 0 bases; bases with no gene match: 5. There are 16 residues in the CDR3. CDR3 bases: TGTGCCAGCAGCTTGGACAGGGGCCCTAATAATTCACCCCTCCACTTT. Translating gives CASSLDRGPNNSPLHF.

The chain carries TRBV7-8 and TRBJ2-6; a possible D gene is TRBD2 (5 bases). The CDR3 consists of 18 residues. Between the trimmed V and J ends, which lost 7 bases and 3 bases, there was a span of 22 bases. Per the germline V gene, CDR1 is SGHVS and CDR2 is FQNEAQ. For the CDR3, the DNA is TGTGCCAGCACCCTTACGTTAAAGCGGAGCCATGGGGCCAACGTCCTGACTTTC. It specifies CASTLTLKRSHGANVLTF.

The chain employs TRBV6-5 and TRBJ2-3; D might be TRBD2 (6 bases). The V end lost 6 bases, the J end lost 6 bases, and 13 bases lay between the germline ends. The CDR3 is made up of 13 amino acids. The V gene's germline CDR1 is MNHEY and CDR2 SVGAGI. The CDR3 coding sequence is TGTGCCAGCAGAGGACCCGCGGGGGATACGCAGTATTTT. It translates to CASRGPAGDTQYF.

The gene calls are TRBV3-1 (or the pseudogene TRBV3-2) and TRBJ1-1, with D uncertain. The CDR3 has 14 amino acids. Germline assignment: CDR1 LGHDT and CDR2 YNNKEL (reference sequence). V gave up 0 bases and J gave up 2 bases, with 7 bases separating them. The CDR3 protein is CASSQDMLNTEAFF. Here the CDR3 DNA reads TGTGCCAGCAGCCAAGATATGTTAAACACTGAAGCTTTCTTT.

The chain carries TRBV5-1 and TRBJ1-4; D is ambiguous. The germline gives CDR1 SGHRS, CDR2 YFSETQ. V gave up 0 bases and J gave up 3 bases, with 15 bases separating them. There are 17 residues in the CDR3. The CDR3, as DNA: TGCGCCAGCAGCTTGGGCGGGTCTACAGAGGCTAATGAAAAACTGTTTTTT. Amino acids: CASSLGGSTEANEKLFF.

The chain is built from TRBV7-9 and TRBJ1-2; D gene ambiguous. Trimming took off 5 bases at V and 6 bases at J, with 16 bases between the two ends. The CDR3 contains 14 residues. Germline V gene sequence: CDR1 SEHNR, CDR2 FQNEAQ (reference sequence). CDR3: CASSPPAVRDGYTF. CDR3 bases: TGTGCCAGCAGCCCGCCAGCGGTTCGGGATGGCTACACCTTC.

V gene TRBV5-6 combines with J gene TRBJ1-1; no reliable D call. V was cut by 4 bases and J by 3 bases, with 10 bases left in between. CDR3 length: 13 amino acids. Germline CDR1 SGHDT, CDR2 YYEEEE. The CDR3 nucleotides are TGTGCCAGCAGCCGACGTCGGGACACTGAAGCTTTCTTT. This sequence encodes CASSRRRDTEAFF.

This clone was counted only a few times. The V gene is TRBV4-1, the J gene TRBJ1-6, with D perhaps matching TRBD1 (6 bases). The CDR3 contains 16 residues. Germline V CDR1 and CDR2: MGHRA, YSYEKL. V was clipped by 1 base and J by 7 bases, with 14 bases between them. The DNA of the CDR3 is TGCGCCAGCAGCCAAGCTCTTCACAGGGTAAATTCACCCCTCCACTTT. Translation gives CASSQALHRVNSPLHF.